These 4 T cell receptor beta chains were sequenced from one sample in a study of beta chain features in type 1 diabetes. Investigators reverse transcribed all isolated RNA, so they sequenced expressed TCRB transcripts. Method: immunoSEQ multiplex PCR; TCRdb's copy keeps in-frame clones and lacks some. The sample contains fewer than 650,000 clones, roughly 16% of which appear only once. Sequenced sample: naive CD4+ T cells from blood. The receptors were sampled from a man between 18 and 29 years old in good health.

The genes are TRBV6-1 and TRBJ1-2; D might be TRBD1 (5 bases). Germline V lookup: CDR1 MNHNS, CDR2 SASEGT. The CDR3 contains 16 residues. V lost 4 bases and J lost 0, with 15 bases in between. The CDR3 DNA reads TGTGCCAGCAGTGCATTCACAGCGACAGCTAACTATGGCTACACCTTC. It encodes CASSAFTATANYGYTF.

This chain links TRBV4-1 with TRBJ2-6, with D perhaps TRBD2 (5 bases). Germline V gene lookup returns CDR1 MGHRA and CDR2 YSYEKL. Trimming cost V 1 base and J 0 bases, with 10 bases left between them. The length of the CDR3 is 17 residues. The CDR3 region is CASSQGGAASGANVLTF. The CDR3 DNA sequence: TGCGCCAGCAGCCAAGGCGGAGCGGCCTCTGGGGCCAACGTCCTGACTTTC.

The rearrangement links TRBV19 to TRBJ2-5; tentatively, D is TRBD2 (5 bases). CDR1 and CDR2 from the germline V gene are LNHDA and SQIVND (reference sequence). V lost 7 bases, J lost 7 bases, and 19 bases lay in between. CDR3 length: 14 residues. CDR3 coding DNA: TGTGCCAGTACCCCAGAGGGCCAATTACGGACCCAGTACTTC. This sequence encodes CASTPEGQLRTQYF.

This clone has only a few counts. This chain uses TRBV7-9 with TRBJ1-5, with D perhaps matching TRBD1 (5 bases). This CDR3 comprises 14 residues. V was trimmed by 5 bases and J by 1 base, leaving 9 bases between them. CDR1 is SEHNR, CDR2 FQNEAQ, per germline (reference sequence). For the CDR3, the DNA is TGTGCCAGCAGCCGGTGGGACAGCAATCAGCCCCAGCATTTT. This translates into CASSRWDSNQPQHF.